These 3 T cell receptor beta chains were sequenced from one sample in a study of T cell repertoires in cytomegalovirus infection. MiXCR was run by TCRdb on the reads, yielding one entry per CDR3 protein. The sample lists about 340,000 distinct CDR3 sequences; roughly 29% were seen once. Their cognate antigens are unknown. This sample comprised cultured PBMCs, obtained from culture after CMV antigen stimulation. The receptors shown here come from a human donor in good health (CMV status not recorded). Some clones in this sample may be carry-over from other donors' samples.

This clonotype was seen repeatedly, ten times or more. The rearrangement links TRBV6-1 to TRBJ1-2, with TRBD1 identical over 7 bases. Germline trimming cut 5 bases from V and 1 base from J; bases unmatched to any gene: 10. CDR1 is MNHNS, CDR2 SASEGT, per germline. The CDR3 runs to 16 residues. The CDR3 region is CASSSFPRGGNYGYTF. DNA for the CDR3: TGTGCCAGCAGTTCGTTCCCCAGGGGGGGTAACTATGGCTACACCTTC.

This chain joins TRBV11-1 and TRBJ2-1; 8 bases match TRBD2. J was trimmed by 7 bases and V by 3 bases; bases with no gene match: 8. Germline V gene lookup returns CDR1 SGHAT and CDR2 FQDESV (reference sequence). This CDR3 is 15 amino acids long. The CDR3 spells CASSFRGGLKNEQFF. In DNA form, the CDR3 reads TGTGCCAGCAGCTTCCGGGGGGGCCTTAAAAATGAGCAGTTCTTC. Filled out from reference TRBV11-1 and TRBJ2-1, the complete variable domain reads EAEVAQSPRYKITEKSQAVAFWCDPISGHATLYWYRQILGQGPELLVQFQDESVVDDSQLPKDRFSAERLKGVDSTLKIQPAELGDSAMYLCASSFRGGLKNEQFFGPGTRLTVL.

J is TRBJ2-5 and V is TRBV12-5; no clear D. CDR3 length equals 14 residues. The V gene's germline CDR1 is LGHNT and CDR2 FRNRAP. Deletions cut 6 bases from V and 0 bases from J, with 11 bases between. The CDR3 DNA reads TGTGCTAGTGGCCGTTACTCGTACCAAGAGACCCAGTACTTC. This gives the protein CASGRYSYQETQYF.